The present entry profiles one T cell receptor (beta chain) with its context. These data belong to a study of blood T cell repertoires in COVID-19. Clones were sequenced by immunoSEQ multiplex PCR, and TCRdb holds only the in-frame ones, with some missing. This sample has approximately 500,000 clones; less than 90% occur once, and the top ten carry around 7.8%. The V and J ends lost 5 bases and 2 bases respectively, with 12 bases between them. Germline CDR1 is SGHAT and CDR2 is FQNNGV. There are 15 residues in the CDR3. The receptor was derived from a woman aged 45-59 years with COVID-19, enrolled during active disease. The chain couples TRBV11-2 to TRBJ2-2; tentative D call: TRBD2 (6 bases). Sequencing was carried out using peripheral blood. CDR3 bases: TGTGCCAGCAGCCTACGACTAGGTAACACCGGGGAGCTGTTTTTT. Translating gives CASSLRLGNTGELFF.